This passage covers 9 T cell receptor beta chains from one sample sequenced in a study of OX40 agonist ivuxolimab in advanced cancers. Assay: immunoSEQ multiplex PCR; the TCRdb copy retains only in-frame clones and omits some. The sample has 48,000 or so clones; about 90% are singletons. The specimen was CD4+ or CD8+ T cells sorted from blood, collected in a trial of the OX40 agonist ivuxolimab. These receptors all stem from an adult with an advanced solid tumor such as melanoma, head and neck, liver or kidney cancer.

In this sample, this clone turned up a few times. This chain joins TRBV28 and TRBJ2-5, with D maybe TRBD1 (5 bases). V was shortened by 7 bases and J by 5 bases, with 11 bases between the two germline ends. The CDR3 is 12 residues long. In germline, CDR1 is MDHEN, CDR2 SYDVKM. In nucleotides, the CDR3 is TGTGCCAGCAACCAGGGTTGGGAGACCCAGTACTTC. Its translation: CASNQGWETQYF.

The chain is built from TRBV4-2 and TRBJ1-1, with unresolved D. Germline-derived CDR1 and CDR2 are LGHNA and YNFKEQ. Deletions cut 8 bases from V and 1 base from J, with 8 bases between. The CDR3 contains 12 residues. CDR3 bases: TGTGCCAGCGGGTACCGGAACACTGAAGCTTTCTTT. This gives the protein CASGYRNTEAFF.

V usage is TRBV30 and J usage is TRBJ2-7; 13 bases align to TRBD2. With V trimmed by 5 bases and J by 7 bases, 5 bases remained unmatched. The CDR3 loop spans 13 amino acids. CDR1 is GTSNPN and CDR2 is SVGIG in the germline V gene (reference sequence). The CDR3, as DNA: TGTGCCTGGGGATGGACTAGCGGGGGAGAGCAGTACTTC. It specifies CAWGWTSGGEQYF.

This chain joins TRBV9 and TRBJ2-1, with 9 bases identical to TRBD1. V shed 5 bases, J shed 9 bases, and the junction held 12 bases outside the gene matches. Germline CDR1 is SGDLS and CDR2 is YYNGEE. The length of the CDR3 is 15 residues. DNA for the CDR3: TGTGCCAGCAGTGCACAGGGGGCAAGTAGGGGTGAGCAGTTCTTC. Encoded protein: CASSAQGASRGEQFF.

This clone was counted a few times. The chain is built from TRBV5-5 and TRBJ2-7; 7 positions agree with TRBD2. This CDR3 contains 16 residues. V gave up 0 bases and J gave up 3 bases; unmatched junction bases: 9. Looked up from germline, CDR1 is SGHKS and CDR2 is YYEKEE (reference sequence). CDR3 region: CASSLEEGTIRYEQYF. As DNA, the CDR3 is TGTGCCAGCAGCTTGGAGGAGGGGACTATCCGCTACGAGCAGTACTTC.

The CDR3 DNA follows: TGTGCCAGCAGCGGGGGACGTGATGGCTACACCTTC. It codes for CASSGGRDGYTF. The chain carries TRBV6-5 and TRBJ1-2; a possible D gene is TRBD1 (5 bases). V lost 6 bases and J lost 6, with 11 bases in between. CDR3 length equals 12 residues. Looked up from germline, CDR1 is MNHEY and CDR2 is SVGAGI.

The chain links TRBV9 to TRBJ2-3, with 13 bases lining up with TRBD2. CDR1 is SGDLS and CDR2 is YYNGEE in the germline V gene. CDR3 length: 16 residues. Trimming cost V 3 bases and J 5 bases; bases outside gene matches: 6. DNA for the CDR3: TGTGCCAGCAGCGCCACTAGCGGGGGGGCAAGAGATACGCAGTATTTT. It translates to CASSATSGGARDTQYF. Full variable domain (rest looked up from reference TRBV9 and TRBJ2-3): DSGVTQTPKHLITATGQRVTLRCSPRSGDLSVYWYQQSLDQGLQFLIQYYNGEERAKGNILERFSAQQFPDLHSELNLSSLELGDSALYFCASSATSGGARDTQYFGPGTRLTVL.

CDR3 nucleotides: TGTGCCAGCTCACCAAGGACAGGACTGACGAGCTCCTACGAGCAGTACTTC. Its translation: CASSPRTGLTSSYEQYF. The J gene is TRBJ2-7, the V gene TRBV18, with 7 bases aligning to TRBD1. Germline CDR1 reads KGHSH; CDR2 reads LQKENI. V trimming: 2 bases; J trimming: 0 bases; junction bases outside the gene matches: 10. This CDR3 is built from 17 residues.

V usage is TRBV7-9 and J usage is TRBJ2-7; 9 bases line up with TRBD2. Germline assignment: CDR1 SEHNR and CDR2 FQNEAQ (reference sequence). The CDR3 sequence is 15 residues long. V trimming: 5 bases; J trimming: 6 bases; junction bases outside the gene matches: 11. In nucleotides, the CDR3 is TGTGCCAGCAGCCCACGGGGCGGGGGGGCTATCGAGCAGTACTTC. Translated, it gives CASSPRGGGAIEQYF.